This T cell receptor (beta chain) was obtained from a study of blood T cell repertoires in COVID-19. About the study: The origin of the acute and convalescent COVID-19 samples was the United States, Italy and Spain.

This CDR3 spans 16 amino acids. V gave up 4 bases and J gave up 5 bases; unmatched junction bases: 11. Germline lookup yields CDR1 SGHTA and CDR2 FQGTGA. Clones were sequenced by immunoSEQ multiplex PCR, and TCRdb holds only the in-frame ones, with some missing. This sample has over 400,000 clones, with 80% to 90% found just once. Sample: peripheral blood. The chain carries TRBV7-3 and TRBJ2-1; 7 positions match TRBD2. The sequence derives from a human donor in a cohort sampled during active COVID-19. The CDR3 region has the DNA TGTGCCAGCAGCTCTACAGCGGGGCGCCCGAACAATGAGCAGTTCTTC. It specifies CASSSTAGRPNNEQFF.